This T cell receptor (delta chain) emerged from a study of γδ T cells in repeated Plasmodium falciparum infection. Study-level information: Donors were malaria-exposed Malian children or age- and gender-matched Australian children. The study's findings and limits: Vdelta2-negative gammadelta repertoires, largely Vdelta1+, seemingly showed infection-driven waves of new clonal selection. Vdelta2-negative gammadelta repertoires appeared less diverse and less shared in Malian than Australian children.

TRG and TRD sequences were obtained from every sorted gammadelta sample. TCRdb fed the multiplex PCR reads into CATT to redo clone calling. Of roughly 93,000 delta-chain clones in the sample, roughly 0.9% were seen once. Trimming took 3 bases from V and 1 from J, leaving 17 bases between them. Germline V lookup: CDR1 GEAIGNYY, CDR2 EKD. This CDR3 region has 16 residues. Sample share makes this clone medium-sized. Antigen specificity is unknown. This same CDR3 is encoded by further DNA sequences in the sample. Vgamma9/Vdelta2+ and Vdelta2-negative gammadelta T cells were flow-sorted from PBMC for bulk sequencing.

This chain uses TRDV2 with TRDJ1, with D perhaps TRDD3 (6 bases). The sequence derives from a pool of human donors (malaria-infected and uninfected, not separated). Input material: gamma-delta T cells from blood. The CDR3 coding sequence is TGTGCCTGTGACCCTACTGGCTGGGGTATCACCGATAAACTCATCTTT. Amino acids: CACDPTGWGITDKLIF.